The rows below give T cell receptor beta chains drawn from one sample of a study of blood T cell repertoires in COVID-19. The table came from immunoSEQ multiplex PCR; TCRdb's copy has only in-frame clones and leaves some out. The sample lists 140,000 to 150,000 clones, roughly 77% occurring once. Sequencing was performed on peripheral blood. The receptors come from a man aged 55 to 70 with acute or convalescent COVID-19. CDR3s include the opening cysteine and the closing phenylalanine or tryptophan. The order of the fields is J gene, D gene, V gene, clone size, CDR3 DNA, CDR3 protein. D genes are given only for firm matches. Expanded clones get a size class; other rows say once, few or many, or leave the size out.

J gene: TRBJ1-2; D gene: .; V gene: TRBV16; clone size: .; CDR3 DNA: TGTGCCAGCAGCCCAGGGCCAGGGGATTCTTATGGCTACACCTTC; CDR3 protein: CASSPGPGDSYGYTF
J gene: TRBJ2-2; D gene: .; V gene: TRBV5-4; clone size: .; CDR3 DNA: TGTGCCAGCAATCGGGAGTCAGGCACCGGGGAGCTGTTTTTT; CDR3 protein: CASNRESGTGELFF
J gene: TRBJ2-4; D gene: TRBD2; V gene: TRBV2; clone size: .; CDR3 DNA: TGTGCCAGCAGAGGACTAGCGGGAGTATCTTCCATTCAGTACTTC; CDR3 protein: CASRGLAGVSSIQYF
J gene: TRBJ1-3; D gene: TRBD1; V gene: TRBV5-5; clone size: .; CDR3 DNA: TGTGCCAGCAGCTCGGGACAGGGCTCCCCTAGCTCTGGAAACACCATATATTTT; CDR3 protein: CASSSGQGSPSSGNTIYF
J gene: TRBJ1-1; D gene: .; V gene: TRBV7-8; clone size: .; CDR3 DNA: TGTGCCAGCAGCACAAACAGGGAAATGAACACTGAAGCTTTCTTT; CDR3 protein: CASSTNREMNTEAFF
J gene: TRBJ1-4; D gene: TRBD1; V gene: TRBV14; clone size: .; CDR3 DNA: TGTGCCAGCAGCCAAGATCGGTTCTTGGACAGGCCCAATGAAAAACTGTTTTTT; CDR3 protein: CASSQDRFLDRPNEKLFF
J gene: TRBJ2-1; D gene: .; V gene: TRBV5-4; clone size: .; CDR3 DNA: TGTGCCAGCAGCTTGACAGGGCACAATGAGCAGTTCTTC; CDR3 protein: CASSLTGHNEQFF
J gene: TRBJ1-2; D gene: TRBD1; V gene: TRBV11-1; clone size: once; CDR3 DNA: TGTGCCAGCAGCCCGGGACAGCGAATGTCCTATGGCTACACCTTC; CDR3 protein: CASSPGQRMSYGYTF
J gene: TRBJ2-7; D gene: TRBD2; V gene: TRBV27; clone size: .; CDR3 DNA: TGTGCCAGCAGTTTATGGGGCGGGAGGGCCCTCGAGCAGTACTTC; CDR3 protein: CASSLWGGRALEQYF
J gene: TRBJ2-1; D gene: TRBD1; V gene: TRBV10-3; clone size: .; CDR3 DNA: TGTGCCATCGGACAGGGGGCGCCCAATGAGCAGTTCTTC; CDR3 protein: CAIGQGAPNEQFF
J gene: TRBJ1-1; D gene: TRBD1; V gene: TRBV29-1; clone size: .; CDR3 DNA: TGCAGCGTTGAAGAGACAGGGGGCACTGAAGCTTTCTTT; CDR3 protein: CSVEETGGTEAFF
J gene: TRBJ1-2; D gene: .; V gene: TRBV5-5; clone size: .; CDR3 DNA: TGTGCCAGCAGCTTGGCCCCGACGACAGATAACTATGGCTACACCTTC; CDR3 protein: CASSLAPTTDNYGYTF
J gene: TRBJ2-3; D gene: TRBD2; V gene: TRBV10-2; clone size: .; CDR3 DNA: TGCGCCAGCAGTGCACTAGCGGGCACAGATACGCAGTATTTT; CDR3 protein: CASSALAGTDTQYF
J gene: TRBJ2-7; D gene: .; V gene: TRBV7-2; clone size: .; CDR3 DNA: TGTGCCAGCACCGGAGGAAGGGCTGGCTACGAGCAGTACTTC; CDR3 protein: CASTGGRAGYEQYF
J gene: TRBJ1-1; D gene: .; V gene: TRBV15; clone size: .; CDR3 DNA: TGTGCCACCAGCAGAGGAGTGATGAACACTGAAGCTTTCTTT; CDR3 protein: CATSRGVMNTEAFF
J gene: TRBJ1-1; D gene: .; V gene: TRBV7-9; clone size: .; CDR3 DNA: TGTGCCAGCAGCGCCGTTGAGCCGAGATTGAACACTGAAGCTTTCTTT; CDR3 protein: CASSAVEPRLNTEAFF
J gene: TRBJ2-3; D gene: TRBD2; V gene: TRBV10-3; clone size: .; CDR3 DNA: TGTGCCACTAGCGGGAGGAACACAGATACGCAGTATTTT; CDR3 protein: CATSGRNTDTQYF
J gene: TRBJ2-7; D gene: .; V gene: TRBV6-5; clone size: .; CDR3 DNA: TGTGCCAGCAATACACCAGACAGCCGTCTTCAGTACTTC; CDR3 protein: CASNTPDSRLQYF
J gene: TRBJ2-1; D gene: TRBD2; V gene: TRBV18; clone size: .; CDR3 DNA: TGTGCCAGCTCACCACCCCTAGCGGGAGCGGATGAGCAGTTCTTC; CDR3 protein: CASSPPLAGADEQFF
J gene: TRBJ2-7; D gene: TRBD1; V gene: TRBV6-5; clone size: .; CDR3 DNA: TGTGCCAGCAATCTGCATGGGACAGAGCCCTACGAGCAGTACTTC; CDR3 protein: CASNLHGTEPYEQYF
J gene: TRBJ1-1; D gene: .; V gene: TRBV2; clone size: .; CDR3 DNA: TGTGCCAGCTTCGGATCGGGCGCGGGGGGGGCTTTCTTT; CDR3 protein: CASFGSGAGGAFF
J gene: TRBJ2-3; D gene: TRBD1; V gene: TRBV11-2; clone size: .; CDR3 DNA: TGTGCCAGCAGCCTCACAGGGGGCGCAGATACGCAGTATTTT; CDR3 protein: CASSLTGGADTQYF
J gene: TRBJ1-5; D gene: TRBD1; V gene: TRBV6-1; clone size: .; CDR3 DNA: TGTGCCAGCAGTGAGACAGGGGGATGGAATCAGCCCCAGCATTTT; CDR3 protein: CASSETGGWNQPQHF
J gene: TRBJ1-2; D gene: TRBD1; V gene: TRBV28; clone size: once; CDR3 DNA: TGTGCCAGCCACGGGACAGGGGGGACTAATTATGGCTACACCTTC; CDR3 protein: CASHGTGGTNYGYTF
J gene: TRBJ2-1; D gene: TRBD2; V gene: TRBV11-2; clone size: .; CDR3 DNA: TGTGCCAGCAGCCGATCCACCGGCAGCGGGAGACAGTTCTTC; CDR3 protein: CASSRSTGSGRQFF
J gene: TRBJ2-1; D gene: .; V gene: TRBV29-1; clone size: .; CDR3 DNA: TGCAGCGTTGACGGCGGATCCTCCTACAATGAGCAGTTCTTC; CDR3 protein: CSVDGGSSYNEQFF
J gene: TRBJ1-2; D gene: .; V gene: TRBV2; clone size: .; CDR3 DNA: TGTGCCAGCGGTGGACAGTCCCTGGGCTATGGCTACACCTTC; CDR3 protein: CASGGQSLGYGYTF
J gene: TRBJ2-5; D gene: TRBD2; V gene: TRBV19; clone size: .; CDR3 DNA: TGTGCCAGTAGTATAGGGCTAGCGGGAGGACAAGAGACCCAGTACTTC; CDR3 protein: CASSIGLAGGQETQYF
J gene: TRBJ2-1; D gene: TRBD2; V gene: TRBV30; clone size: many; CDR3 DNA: TGTGCCTGGAGCTCATTAGGACTAGCGGCTAATGAGCAGTTCTTC; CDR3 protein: CAWSSLGLAANEQFF
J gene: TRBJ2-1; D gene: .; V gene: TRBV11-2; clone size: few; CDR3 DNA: TGTGCCAGCAGCTCTAGACGGCTAGCCGGAATTCATGAGCAGTTCTTC; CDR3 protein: CASSSRRLAGIHEQFF
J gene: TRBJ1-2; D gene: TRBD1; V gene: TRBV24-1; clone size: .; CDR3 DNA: TGTGCCACCAGTGATCAGGGGGCGCGGTATGGCTACACCTTC; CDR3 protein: CATSDQGARYGYTF
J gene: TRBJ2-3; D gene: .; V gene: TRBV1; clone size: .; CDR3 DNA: TGCACCAGCAGCCAAGATCAGGGTAGCGGGAGTGCACGGGGCGCAGATACGCAGTATTTT; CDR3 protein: CTSSQDQGSGSARGADTQYF
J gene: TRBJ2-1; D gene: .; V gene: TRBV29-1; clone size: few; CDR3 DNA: TGCAGCGTTGAAGATCCCCGGTGGGAGGAGAGCAATGAGCAGTTCTTC; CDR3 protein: CSVEDPRWEESNEQFF
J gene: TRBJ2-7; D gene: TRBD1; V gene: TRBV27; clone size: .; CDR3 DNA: TGTGCCAGCAGTCCTGGAATCGGACAGGGCCCACACGAGCAGTACTTC; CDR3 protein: CASSPGIGQGPHEQYF